Presented here are 13 T cell receptor beta chains from one specimen sequenced in a study of lymphopenia after photon versus proton radiotherapy (dated by TCRdb to between 2019 and 2020). Libraries came from the immunoSEQ multiplex PCR assay. Drawn from immuneACCESS, this table holds only the in-frame rearrangements with V and J called that TCRdb kept. Clones are partly lost; checked studies trace under half to an unresolved V gene and leave the rest unexplained. The sample includes 39,000 or so clones, with around 90% observed a single time. The ten top clones hold about 16% of the sample. Source: peripheral blood, taken from a patient treated with photon-based radiotherapy. These receptors all come from a man aged 55 to 70 with cholangiocarcinoma.

The chain employs TRBV29-1 and TRBJ2-5; D might be TRBD1 or TRBD2, each matching 6 bases. Germline CDR1 reads SQVTM; CDR2 reads ANQGSEA. Deletions cut 8 bases from V and 9 bases from J, with 22 bases between. The CDR3 is made up of 13 amino acids. Here the CDR3 reads CSSLSGGLRPQYF. In DNA, the CDR3 is TGCAGCTCCCTTTCCGGGGGCCTCAGGCCCCAGTACTTC.

This clone appeared a single time. CDR3 sequence (DNA): TGTGCCAGCTCACCAGGAGTCGGGCAGGGGGCAAGTTCACCCCTCCACTTT. Its protein product is CASSPGVGQGASSPLHF. V usage is TRBV18 and J usage is TRBJ1-6, with 8 bases fitting TRBD1. The CDR3 contains 17 residues. Germline-derived CDR1 and CDR2 are KGHSH and LQKENI. V shed 2 bases and J 9 bases; nucleotides not matched to a gene: 12.

V and J are TRBV7-3 and TRBJ2-1; TRBD1 is a possible D gene (6 bases). The CDR3 has 14 residues. Trimming removed 1 base at V and 9 bases at J, with 13 bases between. Germline assignment: CDR1 SGHTA and CDR2 FQGTGA. CDR3 nucleotides: TGTGCCAGCAGCTTAAGCGGTAGAGGGGGTGAGCAGTTCTTC. This sequence encodes CASSLSGRGGEQFF.

This chain connects TRBV5-1 to TRBJ2-6, with TRBD1 identical over 10 bases. The junction had 15 bases not matched to a gene; V was cut back by 3 bases and J by 3 bases. The germline CDR1 and CDR2 sequences are SGHRS and YFSETQ. The CDR3 is 20 amino acids. CDR3 loop: CASSSETGTGDLFGANVLTF. The CDR3 DNA sequence: TGCGCCAGCAGCTCAGAAACCGGGACAGGGGATCTATTTGGGGCCAACGTCCTGACTTTC. Full variable domain (outside the CDR3, taken from reference TRBV5-1 and TRBJ2-6): KAGVTQTPRYLIKTRGQQVTLSCSPISGHRSVSWYQQTPGQGLQFLFEYFSETQRNKGNFPGRFSGRQFSNSRSEMNVSTLELGDSALYLCASSSETGTGDLFGANVLTFGAGSRLTVL.

V is TRBV7-9 and J is TRBJ2-2; 7 bases align to TRBD1. In germline, CDR1 is SEHNR, CDR2 FQNEAQ (reference sequence). V lost 6 bases, J lost 5 bases, and 12 bases stayed unmatched. This CDR3 has 16 amino acids. CDR3 region: CASREKTGRGTGELFF. The CDR3 DNA follows: TGTGCCAGCAGAGAAAAGACAGGGCGAGGGACCGGGGAGCTGTTTTTT.

The rearrangement uses TRBV5-6 and TRBJ2-5, with 8 bases identical to TRBD1. Trimming at V came to 0 bases and at J to 5 bases, leaving 6 bases not matched to a gene. The CDR3 spans 15 residues. From germline, CDR1 is SGHDT and CDR2 YYEEEE. CDR3 DNA: TGTGCCAGCAGCTTGGAGCAGGGGGCGAGTGAGACCCAGTACTTC. It is translated as CASSLEQGASETQYF.

The chain has TRBV7-9 and TRBJ2-5; 11 nucleotides match TRBD2. V lost 2 bases, J lost 1 base, and 6 bases stayed unmatched. This CDR3 spans 17 amino acids. Per germline, CDR1 SEHNR and CDR2 FQNEAQ (reference sequence). The CDR3 spells CASSLSGLAGFQETQYF. CDR3 DNA: TGTGCCAGCAGCTTAAGCGGACTAGCGGGTTTCCAAGAGACCCAGTACTTC. Filled out from reference TRBV7-9 and TRBJ2-5, the complete variable domain reads DTGVSQNPRHKITKRGQNVTFRCDPISEHNRLYWYRQTLGQGPEFLTYFQNEAQLEKSRLLSDRFSAERPKGSFSTLEIQRTEQGDSAMYLCASSLSGLAGFQETQYFGPGTRLLVL.

V is TRBV29-1 and J is TRBJ2-3; D not resolved. Trimming left V 0 bases short and J 2 bases short, with 15 bases between. Per the germline V gene, CDR1 is SQVTM and CDR2 is ANQGSEA. This CDR3 region has 16 residues. This CDR3 reads CSVEDYIRLPTDTQYF. CDR3 DNA: TGCAGCGTTGAAGACTACATACGGTTGCCCACAGATACGCAGTATTTT.

V gene TRBV7-2 combines with J gene TRBJ2-3; 10 nucleotides align to TRBD2. This CDR3 is 17 amino acids long. Trimming cost V 3 bases and J 1 base; bases outside gene matches: 7. Germline V gives CDR1 SGHTA, CDR2 FQGNSA. CDR3 DNA sequence: TGTGCCAGCAGCTTGGTTGGCACTAGCGGGGGCACAGATACGCAGTATTTT. It is translated as CASSLVGTSGGTDTQYF.

V is TRBV28 and J is TRBJ2-7, with D perhaps matching TRBD1 (5 bases). V was cut by 6 bases and J by 1 base, with 16 bases left in between. Germline V gene sequence: CDR1 MDHEN, CDR2 SYDVKM. The CDR3 runs 15 residues. CDR3 region: CASRFLGARSYEQYF. The CDR3 DNA reads TGTGCCAGCAGGTTCCTAGGGGCCCGGTCCTACGAGCAGTACTTC.

The V and J genes are TRBV15 and TRBJ1-5; 7 nucleotides agree with TRBD1. The CDR3 is 14 residues long. Germline-derived CDR1 and CDR2 are LNHNV and YYDKDF (reference sequence). V was pared by 6 bases and J by 3 bases, with 5 bases of the junction left unmatched. The CDR3 is CATRGQVDNQPQHF. The CDR3 bases are TGTGCCACCAGAGGACAGGTAGACAATCAGCCCCAGCATTTT.

The gene calls are TRBV4-1 and TRBJ2-1, with TRBD2 matching over 13 bases. Germline V gives CDR1 MGHRA, CDR2 YSYEKL. The CDR3 has 15 amino acids. V was clipped by 4 bases and J by 6 bases; unmatched bases: 3. This chain's CDR3 is CASSRWTSGSNEQFF. The CDR3 coding sequence is TGCGCCAGCAGCCGGTGGACTAGCGGGAGCAATGAGCAGTTCTTC.

This chain joins TRBV6-1 and TRBJ1-1; 7 bases match TRBD1. Germline CDR1 reads MNHNS; CDR2 reads SASEGT. The V segment lost 5 bases and the J segment 3 bases; nucleotides outside the gene matches: 3. This CDR3 is built from 13 residues. The CDR3 DNA reads TGTGCCAGCAGTTGGACAGGAGACACTGAAGCTTTCTTT. It encodes CASSWTGDTEAFF.